This entry lists 25 T cell receptor beta chains sequenced from one sample in a study of blood T cell repertoires in COVID-19. Assay: immunoSEQ multiplex PCR; the TCRdb copy retains only in-frame clones and omits some. The profile shows 40,000 to 45,000 clones, approximately 90% of them singletons. The sequenced sample was peripheral blood. The receptors shown here come from a human donor in a cohort sampled during active COVID-19.

The chain is built from TRBV6-5 and TRBJ1-2, with D possibly being TRBD1 (5 bases). From germline, CDR1 is MNHEY and CDR2 SVGAGI. There are 15 residues in the CDR3. V lost 2 bases and J 3 bases, leaving 13 bases between the germline ends. Written as DNA, the CDR3 is TGTGCCAGCAGTTACGGGCAGGGAGGCGACTATGGCTACACCTTC. This gives the protein CASSYGQGGDYGYTF.

This clone appeared a few times. V is TRBV5-4 and J is TRBJ1-5; D might be TRBD1 (5 bases). CDR3 length equals 13 residues. Trimming took off 9 bases at V and 2 bases at J, with 12 bases between the two ends. CDR1 is SGHNT and CDR2 is YYREEE in the germline V gene (reference sequence). CDR3 residues: CAMTREGNQPQHF. The CDR3, as DNA: TGTGCCATGACCAGGGAGGGCAATCAGCCCCAGCATTTT. Combining the CDR3 with reference TRBV5-4 and TRBJ1-5 gives the whole variable domain ETGVTQSPTHLIKTRGQQVTLRCSSQSGHNTVSWYQQALGQGPQFIFQYYREEENGRGNFPPRFSGLQFPNYSSELNVNALELDDSALYLCAMTREGNQPQHFGDGTRLSIL.

This chain connects TRBV7-9 to TRBJ1-2; 7 bases match TRBD1. The J segment lost 3 bases and the V segment lost 2 bases, leaving 9 bases of the junction unmatched. Looked up from germline, CDR1 is SEHNR and CDR2 is FQNEAQ (reference sequence). This CDR3 has 16 amino acids. The CDR3 loop reads CASSLRGGSGDYGYTF. The DNA for the CDR3 is TGTGCCAGCAGCTTAAGAGGGGGCTCGGGGGACTATGGCTACACCTTC.

This clone was seen just once. The CDR3 reads CASSSLAGGTYNEQFF. CDR3 nucleotides: TGTGCCAGCAGCTCCCTAGCGGGGGGAACCTACAATGAGCAGTTCTTC. The chain recombines TRBV7-6 with TRBJ2-1, with 11 positions matching TRBD2. The J segment lost 2 bases and the V segment lost 4 bases, leaving 4 bases of the junction unmatched. CDR1 and CDR2 (germline): SGHVS, FNYEAQ. CDR3 length: 16 amino acids.

As DNA, the CDR3 is TGTGCCAGCAGTGACAGGGCTTGGACTGAAGCTTTCTTT. This translates into CASSDRAWTEAFF. V gene TRBV6-1 combines with J gene TRBJ1-1, with D possibly matching TRBD1 (5 bases). V dropped 3 bases and J dropped 5 bases, with 10 bases sitting between them. This CDR3 has 13 amino acids. Germline CDR1 reads MNHNS; CDR2 reads SASEGT.

This chain uses TRBV5-1 with TRBJ1-2; 7 positions match TRBD1. After removal of 4 bases from V and 8 bases from J, the junction contained 14 bases not matched to a gene. This CDR3 spans 15 amino acids. CDR1 SGHRS and CDR2 YFSETQ come from the germline V gene. CDR3 residues: CASSISFRGQGGYTF. The CDR3 DNA reads as TGCGCCAGCAGCATTAGCTTTAGGGGGCAGGGAGGCTACACCTTC.

The chain links TRBV18 to TRBJ1-1; 7 bases are a match to TRBD1. The CDR3 covers 13 residues. Per germline, CDR1 KGHSH and CDR2 LQKENI. The V segment lost 6 bases and the J segment 2 bases; nucleotides outside the gene matches: 3. The CDR3 reads CASSGDRNTEAFF. CDR3 sequence (DNA): TGTGCCAGCTCGGGGGACAGAAACACTGAAGCTTTCTTT.

J is TRBJ2-2 and V is TRBV24-1; 10 bases are a match to TRBD2. This CDR3 spans 17 amino acids. The V gene end was trimmed by 2 bases and the J gene end by 3 bases; junction bases not matched to a gene: 5. Looked up from germline, CDR1 is KGHDR and CDR2 is SFDVKD. CDR3: CATSDSTSGVHTGELFF. The DNA of the CDR3 is TGTGCCACCAGTGATTCCACTAGCGGGGTGCACACCGGGGAGCTGTTTTTT.

J is TRBJ2-7 and V is TRBV3-1 (or the pseudogene TRBV3-2); 8 bases line up with TRBD1. Trimming took 1 base from V and 2 from J; bases not matched to a gene: 7. This CDR3 has 16 residues. Germline V gene sequence: CDR1 LGHDT, CDR2 YNNKEL (reference sequence). The DNA for the CDR3 is TGTGCCAGCAGCCAAGGACCCGGACAGGGACCCTACGAGCAGTACTTC. It encodes CASSQGPGQGPYEQYF.

This chain uses TRBV18 with TRBJ1-5; D is perhaps TRBD1 (6 bases). Trimming cost V 3 bases and J 5 bases, with 14 bases left between them. This CDR3 spans 15 amino acids. Germline values: CDR1 KGHSH, CDR2 LQKENI. The CDR3 DNA reads TGTGCCAGCTCACCTCAGGTGGGGGCCGATCAGCCCCAGCATTTT. Amino acid sequence: CASSPQVGADQPQHF.

V and J are TRBV10-3 and TRBJ2-7; 9 bases are shared with TRBD2. Losses at the gene ends were 2 bases for V and 4 bases for J; bases not matched to a gene: 3. The CDR3 extends over 14 amino acids. Germline V gives CDR1 ENHRY, CDR2 SYGVKD. The CDR3 DNA reads as TGTGCCATCAGTGAGGCCAGCGGGGGGTACGAGCAGTACTTC. As protein: CAISEASGGYEQYF.

This rearrangement joins TRBV2 to TRBJ2-7; 13 positions match TRBD2. V gave up 3 bases and J gave up 1 base; unmatched junction bases: 12. CDR3 length: 19 residues. The germline V gene has CDR1 SNHLY and CDR2 FYNNEI. This chain's CDR3 is CASSDLGTSGDDMSYEQYF. CDR3 coding DNA: TGTGCCAGCAGTGATTTGGGGACTAGCGGGGACGATATGTCCTACGAGCAGTACTTC.

The V call is TRBV9, the J call TRBJ2-1, with D tentatively TRBD1 (7 bases). Trimming took off 0 bases at V and 10 bases at J, with 17 bases between the two ends. The CDR3 consists of 15 residues. Germline V lookup: CDR1 SGDLS, CDR2 YYNGEE. The CDR3 nucleotides read TGTGCCAGCAGCGTAGCGGCCAGGGGGGATTCGGAGCAGTTCTTC. Its protein is CASSVAARGDSEQFF.

This chain uses TRBV19 with TRBJ1-2; TRBD1 matches at 7 bases. Trimming cost V 7 bases and J 0 bases; bases outside gene matches: 2. CDR3 length: 13 amino acids. Germline V gene lookup returns CDR1 LNHDA and CDR2 SQIVND (reference sequence). The CDR3 region has the DNA TGTGCCAGTACAGGGGGAGCTAACTATGGCTACACCTTC. Translated, it gives CASTGGANYGYTF.

The chain links TRBV2 to TRBJ1-2; D is undetermined. The ends were cut back, 3 bases at V and 3 bases at J, with 17 bases in the middle. CDR1 is SNHLY and CDR2 is FYNNEI in the germline V gene. This CDR3 spans 16 amino acids. CDR3 sequence: CASSEEAVDNYYGYTF. CDR3 DNA sequence: TGTGCCAGCAGTGAGGAGGCGGTAGACAACTACTATGGCTACACCTTC. Supplemented by reference TRBV2 and TRBJ1-2, the full variable domain reads EPEVTQTPSHQVTQMGQEVILRCVPISNHLYFYWYRQILGQKVEFLVSFYNNEISEKSEIFDDQFSVERPDGSNFTLKIRSTKLEDSAMYFCASSEEAVDNYYGYTFGSGTRLTVV.

The chain joins TRBV2 to TRBJ2-3, with 9 bases identical to TRBD2. The V and J ends lost 3 bases and 5 bases, in that order; junction bases with no gene match: 3. Germline assignment: CDR1 SNHLY and CDR2 FYNNEI. This CDR3 comprises 14 residues. The CDR3 coding sequence is TGTGCCAGCAGTGATCTAGCGGGGCTAGATACGCAGTATTTT. Its protein product is CASSDLAGLDTQYF.

This chain joins TRBV7-9 and TRBJ1-2; D gene uncertain. Germline assignment: CDR1 SEHNR and CDR2 FQNEAQ (reference sequence). Trimming pared 5 bases from V and 3 bases from J, leaving 10 bases between. The CDR3 length is 13 residues. CDR3 sequence reads: CASSLTGDYGYTF. CDR3 in DNA: TGTGCCAGCAGCCTCACCGGAGACTATGGCTACACCTTC.

V is TRBV24-1 and J is TRBJ2-5; a possible D gene is TRBD1 (5 bases). The CDR3 is 15 amino acids. Between the trimmed V and J ends, which lost 8 bases and 3 bases, there was a span of 18 bases. Per germline, CDR1 KGHDR and CDR2 SFDVKD. As DNA, the CDR3 is TGTGCCACCACCAACAAGGGGAATGGGGAAGAGACCCAGTACTTC. It specifies CATTNKGNGEETQYF.

The table lists this clone with a few counts. J is TRBJ1-5 and V is TRBV10-1; D ambiguous. The CDR3 loop spans 13 amino acids. Germline V gene lookup returns CDR1 WNHNN and CDR2 SYGVQD (reference sequence). Trimming cost V 6 bases and J 9 bases, with 15 bases left between them. The CDR3 loop is CASSRSETGPQHF. The CDR3 region has the DNA TGCGCCAGCAGCCGATCGGAAACGGGGCCCCAGCATTTT.

This clone was recorded only once. V usage is TRBV18 and J usage is TRBJ2-1, with 9 nucleotides matching TRBD1. Germline V gives CDR1 KGHSH, CDR2 LQKENI. V shed 3 bases, J shed 0 bases, and the junction held 6 bases outside the gene matches. This CDR3 is 17 amino acids long. Here the CDR3 reads CASSPLQGASSYNEQFF. CDR3 sequence (DNA): TGTGCCAGCTCACCCCTACAGGGGGCGAGCTCCTACAATGAGCAGTTCTTC. Full variable domain (outside the CDR3, taken from reference TRBV18 and TRBJ2-1): NAGVMQNPRHLVRRRGQEARLRCSPMKGHSHVYWYRQLPEEGLKFMVYLQKENIIDESGMPKERFSAEFPKEGPSILRIQQVVRGDSAAYFCASSPLQGASSYNEQFFGPGTRLTVL.

The chain links TRBV9 to TRBJ2-1; 11 bases are a match to TRBD2. V was pared by 4 bases and J by 4 bases, with 7 bases of the junction left unmatched. The CDR3 is made up of 16 amino acids. The germline V gene encodes CDR1 SGDLS and CDR2 YYNGEE. The CDR3 sequence: CASSISSGGPYNEQFF. CDR3 DNA: TGTGCCAGCAGCATATCTAGCGGGGGGCCTTACAATGAGCAGTTCTTC.

The chain joins TRBV15 to TRBJ1-4; a possible D gene is TRBD1 (6 bases). Germline V CDR1 and CDR2: LNHNV, YYDKDF (reference sequence). V was trimmed by 6 bases and J by 8 bases, leaving 19 bases between them. The CDR3 totals 15 residues. The CDR3 DNA is TGTGCCACCAGGCCTGGGCCCACAGGGAGAGAAAAACTGTTTTTT. Protein sequence: CATRPGPTGREKLFF.

The chain carries TRBV6-5 and TRBJ1-5; the D is unclear. The CDR3 is 14 amino acids. V was cut by 6 bases and J by 3 bases, with 12 bases left in between. Per the germline V gene, CDR1 is MNHEY and CDR2 is SVGAGI. The CDR3 nucleotides are TGTGCCAGCAGCCCATTGAGCGTCAATCAGCCCCAGCATTTT. Its translation: CASSPLSVNQPQHF.

V gene TRBV4-1 combines with J gene TRBJ2-2, with D maybe TRBD1 (7 bases). CDR1 is MGHRA, CDR2 YSYEKL, per germline. This CDR3 contains 17 residues. The germline V and J ends were trimmed by 2 bases and 2 bases, with 15 bases remaining between them. CDR3 loop: CASSQQSRGVNTGELFF. The CDR3 DNA reads TGCGCCAGCAGCCAACAAAGCAGGGGGGTCAACACCGGGGAGCTGTTTTTT.

The chain's CDR3 is CASSLEGSGRVGEKLFF. In DNA form, the CDR3 reads TGTGCCAGCAGCTTAGAGGGATCGGGGAGGGTGGGGGAAAAACTGTTTTTT. The chain couples TRBV7-2 to TRBJ1-4; D unresolved. Germline values: CDR1 SGHTA, CDR2 FQGNSA. The CDR3 spans 17 residues. Between the trimmed V and J ends, which lost 1 base and 8 bases, there was a span of 20 bases.